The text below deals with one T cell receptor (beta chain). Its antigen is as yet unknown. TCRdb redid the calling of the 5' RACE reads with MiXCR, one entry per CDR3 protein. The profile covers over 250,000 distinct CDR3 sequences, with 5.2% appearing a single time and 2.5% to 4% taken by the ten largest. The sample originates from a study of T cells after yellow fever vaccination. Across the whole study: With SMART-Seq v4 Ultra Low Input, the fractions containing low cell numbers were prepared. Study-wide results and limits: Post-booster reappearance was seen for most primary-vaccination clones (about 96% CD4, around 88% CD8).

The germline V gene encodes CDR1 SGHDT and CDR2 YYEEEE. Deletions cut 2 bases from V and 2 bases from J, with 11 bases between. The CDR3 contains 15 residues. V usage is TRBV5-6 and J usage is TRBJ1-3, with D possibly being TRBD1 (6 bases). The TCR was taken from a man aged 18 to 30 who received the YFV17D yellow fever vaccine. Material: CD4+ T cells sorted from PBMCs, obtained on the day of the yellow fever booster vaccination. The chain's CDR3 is CASSFMGGPGNTIYF. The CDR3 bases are TGTGCCAGCAGCTTCATGGGGGGGCCTGGAAACACCATATATTTT.